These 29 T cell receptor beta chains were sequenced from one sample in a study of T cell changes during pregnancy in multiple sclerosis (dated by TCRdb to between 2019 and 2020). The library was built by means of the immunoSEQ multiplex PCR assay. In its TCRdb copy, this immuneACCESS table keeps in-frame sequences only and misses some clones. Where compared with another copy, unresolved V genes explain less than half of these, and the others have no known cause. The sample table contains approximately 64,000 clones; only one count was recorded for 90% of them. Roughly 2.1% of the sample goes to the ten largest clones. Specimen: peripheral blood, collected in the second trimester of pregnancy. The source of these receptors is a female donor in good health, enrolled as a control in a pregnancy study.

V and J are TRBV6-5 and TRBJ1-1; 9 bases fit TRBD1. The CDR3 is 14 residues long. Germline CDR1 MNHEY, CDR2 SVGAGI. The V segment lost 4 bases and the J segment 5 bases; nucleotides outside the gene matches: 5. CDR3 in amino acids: CASSLDRGGTEAFF. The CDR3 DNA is TGTGCCAGCAGTTTGGACAGGGGCGGAACTGAAGCTTTCTTT.

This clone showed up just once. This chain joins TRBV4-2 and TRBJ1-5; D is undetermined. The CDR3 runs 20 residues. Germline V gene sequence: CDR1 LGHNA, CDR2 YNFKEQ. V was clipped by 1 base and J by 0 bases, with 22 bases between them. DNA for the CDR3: TGTGCCAGCAGCCAAGGAGGGTGGAACGCCTATTACTATAGCAATCAGCCCCAGCATTTT. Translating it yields CASSQGGWNAYYYSNQPQHF.

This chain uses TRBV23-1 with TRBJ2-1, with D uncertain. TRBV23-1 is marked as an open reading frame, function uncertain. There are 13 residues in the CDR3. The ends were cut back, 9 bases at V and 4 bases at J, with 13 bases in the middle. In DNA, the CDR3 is TGCGCCAGGGGCTACAGACCTTACAATGAGCAGTTCTTC. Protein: CARGYRPYNEQFF.

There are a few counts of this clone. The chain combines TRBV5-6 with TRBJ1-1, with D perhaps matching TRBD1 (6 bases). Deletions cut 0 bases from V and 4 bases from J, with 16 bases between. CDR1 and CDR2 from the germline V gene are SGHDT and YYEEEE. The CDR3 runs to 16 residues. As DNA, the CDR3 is TGTGCCAGCAGCTTGGCAACAGGGATTGCAACCACTGAAGCTTTCTTT. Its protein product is CASSLATGIATTEAFF.

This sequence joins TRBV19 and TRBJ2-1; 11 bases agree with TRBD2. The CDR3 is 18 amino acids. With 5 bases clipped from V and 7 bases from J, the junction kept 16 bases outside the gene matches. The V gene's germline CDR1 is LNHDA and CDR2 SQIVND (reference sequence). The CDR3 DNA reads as TGTGCCAGTAGTTCCCGGGGGGTGACTAGCGGGATAGGGAATGAGCAGTTCTTC. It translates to CASSSRGVTSGIGNEQFF.

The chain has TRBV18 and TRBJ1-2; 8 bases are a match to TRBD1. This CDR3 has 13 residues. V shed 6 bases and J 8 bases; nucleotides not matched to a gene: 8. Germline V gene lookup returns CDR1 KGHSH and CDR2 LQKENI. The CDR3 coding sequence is TGTGCCAGCTCGTCCTCAGGGGGCAGGGGCTACACCTTC. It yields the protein CASSSSGGRGYTF. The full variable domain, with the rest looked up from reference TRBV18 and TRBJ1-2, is NAGVMQNPRHLVRRRGQEARLRCSPMKGHSHVYWYRQLPEEGLKFMVYLQKENIIDESGMPKERFSAEFPKEGPSILRIQQVVRGDSAAYFCASSSSGGRGYTFGSGTRLTVV.

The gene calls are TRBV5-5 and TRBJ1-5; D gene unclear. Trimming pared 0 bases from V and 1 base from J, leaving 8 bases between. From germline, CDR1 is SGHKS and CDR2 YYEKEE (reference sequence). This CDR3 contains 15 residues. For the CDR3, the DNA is TGTGCCAGCAGCTTGGCCGAACGGAGCAATCAGCCCCAGCATTTT. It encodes CASSLAERSNQPQHF.

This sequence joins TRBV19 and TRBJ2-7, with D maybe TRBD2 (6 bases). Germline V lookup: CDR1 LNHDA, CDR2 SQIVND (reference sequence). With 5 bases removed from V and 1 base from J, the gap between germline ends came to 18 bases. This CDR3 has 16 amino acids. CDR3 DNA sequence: TGTGCCAGTAGTTGGGGCGGGGATCCACTTTCCTACGAGCAGTACTTC. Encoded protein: CASSWGGDPLSYEQYF.

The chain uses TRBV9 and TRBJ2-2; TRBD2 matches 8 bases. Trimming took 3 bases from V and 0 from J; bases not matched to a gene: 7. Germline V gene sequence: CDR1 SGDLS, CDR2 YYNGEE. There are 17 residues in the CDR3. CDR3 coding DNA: TGTGCCAGCAGCGGGGGAGCGGGAGTGGCGAACACCGGGGAGCTGTTTTTT. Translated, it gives CASSGGAGVANTGELFF.

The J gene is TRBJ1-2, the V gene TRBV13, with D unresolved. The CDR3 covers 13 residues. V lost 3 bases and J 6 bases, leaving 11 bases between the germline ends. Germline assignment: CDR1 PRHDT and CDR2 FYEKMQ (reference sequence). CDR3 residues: CASSLAGRDGYTF. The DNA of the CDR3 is TGTGCCAGCAGCTTGGCCGGGAGGGATGGCTACACCTTC.

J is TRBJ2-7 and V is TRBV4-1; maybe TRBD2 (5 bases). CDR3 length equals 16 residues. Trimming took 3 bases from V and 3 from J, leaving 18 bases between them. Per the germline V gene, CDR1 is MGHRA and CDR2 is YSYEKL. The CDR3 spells CASSQSSRGSGYEQYF. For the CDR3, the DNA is TGCGCCAGCAGCCAGTCCAGTAGAGGGTCGGGCTACGAGCAGTACTTC.

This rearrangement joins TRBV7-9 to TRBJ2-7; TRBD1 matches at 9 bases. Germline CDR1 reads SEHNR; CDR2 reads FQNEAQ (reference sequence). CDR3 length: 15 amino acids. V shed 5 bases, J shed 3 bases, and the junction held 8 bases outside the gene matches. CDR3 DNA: TGTGCCAGCAGCGGACCCCGGGACAGGGTCTACGAGCAGTACTTC. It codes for CASSGPRDRVYEQYF.

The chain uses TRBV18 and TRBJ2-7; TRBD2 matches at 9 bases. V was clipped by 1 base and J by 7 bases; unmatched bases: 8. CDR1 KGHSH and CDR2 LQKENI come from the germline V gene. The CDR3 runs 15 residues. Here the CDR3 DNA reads TGTGCCAGCTCACCACTGGCTAGCGGGGCGCGGGAGCAGTACTTC. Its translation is CASSPLASGAREQYF.

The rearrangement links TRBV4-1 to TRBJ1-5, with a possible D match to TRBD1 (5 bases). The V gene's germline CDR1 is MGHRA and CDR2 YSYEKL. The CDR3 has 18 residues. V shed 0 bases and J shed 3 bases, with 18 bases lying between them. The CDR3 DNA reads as TGCGCCAGCAGCCAAGATATGGGGCTCCGTAACCTCAATCAGCCCCAGCATTTT. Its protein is CASSQDMGLRNLNQPQHF.

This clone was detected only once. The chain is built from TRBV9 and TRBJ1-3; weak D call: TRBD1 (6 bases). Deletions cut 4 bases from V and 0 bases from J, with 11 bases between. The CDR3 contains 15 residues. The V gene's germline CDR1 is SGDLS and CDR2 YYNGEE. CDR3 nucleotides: TGTGCCAGCAGCCCAACGGACAGCTCTGGAAACACCATATATTTT. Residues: CASSPTDSSGNTIYF.

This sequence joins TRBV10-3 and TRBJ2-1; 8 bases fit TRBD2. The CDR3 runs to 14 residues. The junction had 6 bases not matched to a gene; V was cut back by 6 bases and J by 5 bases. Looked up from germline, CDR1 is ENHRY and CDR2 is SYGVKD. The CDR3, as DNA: TGTGCCATCAGCCCGGGACTAGTCAACAATGAGCAGTTCTTC. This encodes CAISPGLVNNEQFF.

The CDR3 protein is CASSLSLEAYNEQFF. CDR3 DNA sequence: TGTGCCAGCAGCTTATCACTAGAGGCGTACAATGAGCAGTTCTTC. The rearrangement joins TRBV7-2 to TRBJ2-1, with D tentatively TRBD2 (5 bases). This CDR3 has 15 amino acids. V gave up 2 bases and J gave up 4 bases, with 12 bases separating them. Germline CDR1 and CDR2: SGHTA and FQGNSA.

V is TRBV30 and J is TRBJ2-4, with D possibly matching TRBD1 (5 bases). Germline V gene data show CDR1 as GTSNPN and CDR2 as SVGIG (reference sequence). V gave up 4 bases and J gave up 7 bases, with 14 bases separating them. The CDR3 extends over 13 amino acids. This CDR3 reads CAWTGGAGNIQYF. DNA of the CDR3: TGTGCCTGGACGGGTGGGGCAGGTAACATTCAGTACTTC.

Here the CDR3 reads CSVAVRQGAGELFF. The CDR3 bases are TGCAGCGTTGCGGTTCGACAGGGGGCCGGGGAGCTGTTTTTT. The V and J genes are TRBV29-1 and TRBJ2-2; TRBD1 matches at 9 bases. Germline V gene data show CDR1 as SQVTM and CDR2 as ANQGSEA. Unmatched junction bases numbered 6, after V lost 4 bases and J lost 6 bases. The CDR3 contains 14 residues.

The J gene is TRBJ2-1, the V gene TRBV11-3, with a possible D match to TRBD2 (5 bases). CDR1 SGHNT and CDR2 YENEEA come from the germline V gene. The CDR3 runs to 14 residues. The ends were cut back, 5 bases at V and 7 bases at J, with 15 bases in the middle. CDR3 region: CASSPLAGRNEQFF. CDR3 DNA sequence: TGTGCCAGCAGCCCCCTCGCGGGCAGGAATGAGCAGTTCTTC.

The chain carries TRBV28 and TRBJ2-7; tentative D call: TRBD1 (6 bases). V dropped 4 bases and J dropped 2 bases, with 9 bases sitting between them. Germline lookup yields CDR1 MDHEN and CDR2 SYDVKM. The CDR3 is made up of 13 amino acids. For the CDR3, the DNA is TGTGCCAGCAGTTGGACAGCTACCTACGAGCAGTACTTC. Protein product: CASSWTATYEQYF.

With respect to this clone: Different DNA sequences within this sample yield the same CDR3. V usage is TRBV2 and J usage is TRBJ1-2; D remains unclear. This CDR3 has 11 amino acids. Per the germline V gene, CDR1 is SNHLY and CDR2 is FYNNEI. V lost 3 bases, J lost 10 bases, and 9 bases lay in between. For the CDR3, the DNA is TGTGCCAGCAGTGAGAAAGAGGTCTACACCTTC. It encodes CASSEKEVYTF.

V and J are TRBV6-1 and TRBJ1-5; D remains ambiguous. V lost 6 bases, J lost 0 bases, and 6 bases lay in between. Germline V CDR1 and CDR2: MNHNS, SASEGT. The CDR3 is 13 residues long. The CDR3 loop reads CASREASNQPQHF. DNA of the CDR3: TGTGCCAGCAGGGAGGCTAGCAATCAGCCCCAGCATTTT.

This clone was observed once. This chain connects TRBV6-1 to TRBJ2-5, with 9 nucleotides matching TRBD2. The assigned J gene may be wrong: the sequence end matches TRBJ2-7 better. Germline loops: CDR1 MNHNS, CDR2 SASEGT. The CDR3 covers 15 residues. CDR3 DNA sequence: TGTGCCAGCAGTGCCTTGCGGGAGGGTCGTTACGAGCAGTACTTC. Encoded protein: CASSALREGRYEQYF.

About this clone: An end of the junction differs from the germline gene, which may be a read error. DNA for the CDR3: TGCAGCGTCTTCGGACTAGCGGGCCCCTACAATGAGCAATTCTTC. Protein product: CSVFGLAGPYNEQFF. The chain has TRBV29-1 and TRBJ2-1; 11 nucleotides match TRBD2. From germline, CDR1 is SQVTM and CDR2 ANQGSEA. The CDR3 consists of 15 residues.

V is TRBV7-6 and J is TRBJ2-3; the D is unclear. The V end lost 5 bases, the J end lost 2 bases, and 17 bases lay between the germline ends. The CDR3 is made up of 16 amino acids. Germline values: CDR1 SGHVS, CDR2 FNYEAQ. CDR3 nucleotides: TGTGCCAGCAGCCTAGGCGCGGCGGTGTACACAGATACGCAGTATTTT. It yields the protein CASSLGAAVYTDTQYF.

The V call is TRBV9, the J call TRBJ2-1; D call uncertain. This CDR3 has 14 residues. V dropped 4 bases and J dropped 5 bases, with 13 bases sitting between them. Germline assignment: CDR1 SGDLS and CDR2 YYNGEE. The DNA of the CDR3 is TGTGCCAGCAGCCTCCCGACTTCGAACAATGAGCAGTTCTTC. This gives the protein CASSLPTSNNEQFF.

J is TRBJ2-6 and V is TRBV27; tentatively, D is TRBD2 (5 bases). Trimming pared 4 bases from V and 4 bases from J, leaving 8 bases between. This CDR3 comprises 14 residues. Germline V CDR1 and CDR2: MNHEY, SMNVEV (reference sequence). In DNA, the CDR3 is TGTGCCAGCAGTTCCGGGGTAGGGGCCAACGTCCTGACTTTC. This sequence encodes CASSSGVGANVLTF.

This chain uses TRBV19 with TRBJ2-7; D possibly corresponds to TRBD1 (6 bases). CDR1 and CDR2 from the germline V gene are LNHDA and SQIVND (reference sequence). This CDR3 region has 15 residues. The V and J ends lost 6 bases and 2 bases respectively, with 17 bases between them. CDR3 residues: CASRSPGHSPYEQYF. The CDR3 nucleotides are TGTGCCAGTAGATCACCGGGACACAGCCCCTACGAGCAGTACTTC.